These 28 T cell receptor beta chains were sequenced from one sample in a study of T cells after somatic rescue of genetic block. Here immunoSEQ multiplex PCR was the method, and the copy in TCRdb shows in-frame clones only, minus some. The sample holds more than 9,500 clones, about 71% seen once. Sequencing was performed on peripheral blood mononuclear cells (PBMCs). The receptors were sampled from a boy aged 5-17 years.

This clone has only a few counts. The J gene is TRBJ1-2, the V gene TRBV13; D might be TRBD1 (5 bases). Trimming removed 1 base at V and 4 bases at J, with 10 bases between. Per the germline V gene, CDR1 is PRHDT and CDR2 is FYEKMQ (reference sequence). The CDR3 extends over 14 amino acids. The CDR3 protein is CASSLVGGGYGYTF. CDR3 bases: TGTGCCAGCAGCTTAGTTGGGGGAGGCTATGGCTACACCTTC. Supplemented by reference TRBV13 and TRBJ1-2, the full variable domain reads AAGVIQSPRHLIKEKRETATLKCYPIPRHDTVYWYQQGPGQDPQFLISFYEKMQSDKGSIPDRFSAQQFSDYHSELNMSSLELGDSALYFCASSLVGGGYGYTFGSGTRLTVV.

This clone qualifies as medium-sized. CDR3 sequence reads: CASSPQAGQRVEKLFF. For the CDR3, the DNA is TGTGCCAGCTCACCCCAAGCGGGACAGAGGGTTGAAAAACTGTTTTTT. This chain connects TRBV18 to TRBJ1-4, with TRBD1 matching 7 bases. The V gene end was trimmed by 3 bases and the J gene end by 7 bases; junction bases not matched to a gene: 11. CDR1 KGHSH and CDR2 LQKENI come from the germline V gene. This CDR3 is 16 amino acids long.

The rearrangement uses TRBV11-3 and TRBJ2-4; a weak D match, TRBD2 (6 bases). CDR3 size: 20 residues. Per germline, CDR1 SGHNT and CDR2 YENEEA. V lost 5 bases and J lost 0, with 26 bases in between. The CDR3 loop is CASSPRTTPGPFVAKNIQYF. DNA for the CDR3: TGTGCCAGCAGCCCGCGGACTACCCCGGGGCCGTTCGTAGCCAAAAACATTCAGTACTTC.

The V call is TRBV28, the J call TRBJ1-4; D unclear. V was pared by 5 bases and J by 4 bases, with 11 bases between. CDR1 is MDHEN, CDR2 SYDVKM, per germline. The CDR3 sequence is 14 residues long. Here the CDR3 reads CASSPGGFNEKLFF. The CDR3 nucleotides are TGTGCCAGCAGTCCGGGAGGCTTTAATGAAAAACTGTTTTTT.

The chain recombines TRBV5-1 with TRBJ1-1; D not certain. The CDR3 is made up of 14 amino acids. Between the trimmed V and J ends, which lost 0 bases and 6 bases, there was a span of 12 bases. The germline gives CDR1 SGHRS, CDR2 YFSETQ. The CDR3 nucleotides read TGCGCCAGCAGCTTGGGGGTTAGGGAAGCTGAAGCTTTCTTT. Translation gives CASSLGVREAEAFF.

The gene calls are TRBV5-1 and TRBJ2-1; D is unresolved. V lost 4 bases to trimming and J lost 0 bases, with 11 bases between them. The germline CDR1 and CDR2 sequences are SGHRS and YFSETQ. The CDR3 runs 15 residues. For the CDR3, the DNA is TGCGCCAGCAGCGTTGACGGTAGCTCCTACAATGAGCAGTTCTTC. Its translation: CASSVDGSSYNEQFF.

As DNA, the CDR3 is TGTGCCAGCCGGGCCTCAGGGGGCAACACCGGGGAGCTGTTTTTT. Translated: CASRASGGNTGELFF. This chain joins TRBV6-5 and TRBJ2-2; 8 nucleotides line up with TRBD1. Germline loops: CDR1 MNHEY, CDR2 SVGAGI. The CDR3 runs to 15 residues. V was pared by 8 bases and J by 2 bases, with 7 bases of the junction left unmatched.

This clone was observed a few times. The chain carries TRBV6-1 and TRBJ2-3, with 10 bases fitting TRBD1. V shed 11 bases, J shed 3 bases, and the junction held 8 bases outside the gene matches. The germline V gene encodes CDR1 MNHNS and CDR2 SASEGT. This CDR3 is 14 amino acids long. The CDR3 coding sequence is TGTGCCGGTCACCCGGGACAGGGGACAGATACGCAGTATTTT. Translating it yields CAGHPGQGTDTQYF.

The genes are TRBV5-5 and TRBJ2-7; 8 nucleotides match TRBD2. This CDR3 contains 19 residues. V was pared by 4 bases and J by 0 bases, with 18 bases of the junction left unmatched. Germline CDR1 reads SGHKS; CDR2 reads YYEKEE (reference sequence). The CDR3 region has the DNA TGTGCCAGCAGCCAAGTAGCGGGACGTCCCTGGCGTCCCTCCTACGAGCAGTACTTC. Its protein product is CASSQVAGRPWRPSYEQYF.

This chain connects TRBV5-1 to TRBJ1-4, with TRBD1 matching over 10 bases. Per germline, CDR1 SGHRS and CDR2 YFSETQ. J lost 0 bases, V lost 7 bases, and 9 bases had no gene match. This CDR3 spans 17 amino acids. The CDR3 region has the DNA TGCGCCAGCGGGCCCGGACAGGGGGTTGCAACTAATGAAAAACTGTTTTTT. Its translation: CASGPGQGVATNEKLFF.

V and J are TRBV6-5 and TRBJ1-2, with 11 nucleotides matching TRBD1. This CDR3 is 16 amino acids long. CDR1 and CDR2 (germline): MNHEY, SVGAGI. V was clipped by 2 bases and J by 6 bases; unmatched bases: 8. The CDR3: CASSYRGTGGLDGYTF. In DNA, the CDR3 is TGTGCCAGCAGTTACAGAGGGACAGGGGGATTAGATGGCTACACCTTC.

The chain combines TRBV7-3 with TRBJ2-5; D perhaps matches TRBD1 (5 bases). The DNA end lines up better with TRBJ2-7; the J call may be wrong. The CDR3 covers 13 residues. From germline, CDR1 is SGHTA and CDR2 FQGTGA. The CDR3 nucleotides are TGTGCCAGCAGCTTATCAGGGTCCTACGAGCAGTACTTC. Protein product: CASSLSGSYEQYF.

This clone has just a few counts. The chain combines TRBV7-9 with TRBJ2-7; a possible D gene is TRBD1 (6 bases). CDR3 size: 15 residues. Germline values: CDR1 SEHNR, CDR2 FQNEAQ (reference sequence). V lost 5 bases, J lost 7 bases, and 21 bases lay in between. The DNA for the CDR3 is TGTGCCAGCAGCCGCCTACAGGGAACCGCTGGGGAGCAGTACTTC. It encodes CASSRLQGTAGEQYF.

The rearrangement joins TRBV7-6 to TRBJ1-3; D gene uncertain. Per germline, CDR1 SGHVS and CDR2 FNYEAQ. The CDR3 runs 17 residues. The V and J ends lost 3 bases and 3 bases respectively, with 18 bases between them. CDR3 nucleotide sequence: TGTGCCAGCAGCTTGAACCTCCGACCTCCGTTTGGAAACACCATATATTTT. Its translation is CASSLNLRPPFGNTIYF.

As regards this clone: One junction end disagrees with the germline gene, perhaps due to a read error. V and J are TRBV13 and TRBJ2-2, with a weak D call TRBD2 (5 bases). Germline lookup yields CDR1 PRHDT and CDR2 FYEKMQ (reference sequence). The CDR3 runs 14 residues. The CDR3: CASSLGPRDGELFF. CDR3 nucleotide sequence: TGTGCCAGCAGTTTAGGACCGAGGGACGGGGAGCTGTTTTTT.

The chain has TRBV19 and TRBJ2-5; D may be TRBD2 (5 bases). The germline V gene encodes CDR1 LNHDA and CDR2 SQIVND (reference sequence). The ends were cut back, 7 bases at V and 3 bases at J, with 9 bases in the middle. This CDR3 region has 12 residues. CDR3 sequence: CASKGAEETQYF. As DNA, the CDR3 is TGTGCCAGTAAAGGAGCGGAAGAGACCCAGTACTTC.

The rearrangement joins TRBV19 to TRBJ1-1, with D unresolved. Germline lookup yields CDR1 LNHDA and CDR2 SQIVND (reference sequence). Trimming took off 6 bases at V and 4 bases at J, with 15 bases between the two ends. The CDR3 runs 14 residues. CDR3 protein: CASSLTRTGTEAFF. The DNA for the CDR3 is TGTGCCAGTAGCCTGACCAGGACGGGCACTGAAGCTTTCTTT.

The CDR3 reads CASSPQVRGQGHNYGYTF. In nucleotides, the CDR3 is TGTGCCAGCTCACCACAGGTCCGAGGACAGGGGCACAACTATGGCTACACCTTC. V is TRBV18 and J is TRBJ1-2, with 9 bases fitting TRBD1. Germline CDR1 and CDR2: KGHSH and LQKENI. The junction had 11 bases not matched to a gene; V was cut back by 1 base and J by 2 bases. CDR3 length equals 18 residues.

The J gene is TRBJ2-1, the V gene TRBV5-1; D is unresolved. The CDR3 runs 15 residues. Trimming stripped 1 base from V and 6 bases from J, with 14 bases between. From germline, CDR1 is SGHRS and CDR2 YFSETQ. This CDR3 is CASSLTGVLSNEQFF. The CDR3 DNA reads as TGCGCCAGCAGCTTGACCGGAGTCCTCTCCAATGAGCAGTTCTTC. Using reference TRBV5-1 and TRBJ2-1 for the parts outside the CDR3, the full variable domain is KAGVTQTPRYLIKTRGQQVTLSCSPISGHRSVSWYQQTPGQGLQFLFEYFSETQRNKGNFPGRFSGRQFSNSRSEMNVSTLELGDSALYLCASSLTGVLSNEQFFGPGTRLTVL.

This clone occurred a few times. The V call is TRBV5-1, the J call TRBJ1-2; D is possibly TRBD1 (5 bases). The ends were cut back, 1 base at V and 10 bases at J, with 14 bases in the middle. The V gene's germline CDR1 is SGHRS and CDR2 YFSETQ. This CDR3 comprises 13 residues. CDR3 in amino acids: CASSLQKGLDYTF. The DNA for the CDR3 is TGCGCCAGCAGCTTGCAGAAGGGGTTGGACTACACCTTC. Looking up the rest from reference TRBV5-1 and TRBJ1-2 gives the full variable domain: KAGVTQTPRYLIKTRGQQVTLSCSPISGHRSVSWYQQTPGQGLQFLFEYFSETQRNKGNFPGRFSGRQFSNSRSEMNVSTLELGDSALYLCASSLQKGLDYTFGSGTRLTVV.

The chain recombines TRBV18 with TRBJ1-4; D ambiguous. CDR3 length: 14 amino acids. V lost 2 bases and J 0 bases, leaving 4 bases between the germline ends. Germline CDR1 is KGHSH and CDR2 is LQKENI. CDR3 sequence reads: CASSPSATNEKLFF. The DNA of the CDR3 is TGTGCCAGCTCACCATCGGCAACTAATGAAAAACTGTTTTTT.

This rearrangement joins TRBV6-6 to TRBJ1-5; D not resolved. This CDR3 has 13 amino acids. V dropped 5 bases and J dropped 1 base, with 6 bases sitting between them. Germline CDR1 is MNHNY and CDR2 is SVGAGI (reference sequence). The CDR3 DNA reads TGTGCCAGCAGTCCGGACAGCAATCAGCCCCAGCATTTT. This gives the protein CASSPDSNQPQHF.

This clone showed up just once. J is TRBJ1-1 and V is TRBV5-1; tentatively, D is TRBD1 (5 bases). Per germline, CDR1 SGHRS and CDR2 YFSETQ. Trimming stripped 0 bases from V and 3 bases from J, with 9 bases between. The CDR3 is 14 amino acids. CDR3 in DNA: TGCGCCAGCAGCTTGGTTGGGGGTTACACTGAAGCTTTCTTT. Protein: CASSLVGGYTEAFF. Based on the CDR3 plus reference TRBV5-1 and TRBJ1-1, the full variable domain is KAGVTQTPRYLIKTRGQQVTLSCSPISGHRSVSWYQQTPGQGLQFLFEYFSETQRNKGNFPGRFSGRQFSNSRSEMNVSTLELGDSALYLCASSLVGGYTEAFFGQGTRLTVV.

As to this clone: This sample also contains other DNA sequences that code for the same CDR3. This rearrangement joins TRBV5-1 to TRBJ2-2, with 7 bases fitting TRBD1. The trim removed 3 bases at V and 0 bases at J, leaving 2 bases unmatched. CDR1 SGHRS and CDR2 YFSETQ come from the germline V gene. This CDR3 is built from 15 residues. The CDR3 loop is CASSSGTANTGELFF. CDR3 bases: TGCGCCAGCAGCTCTGGGACAGCGAACACCGGGGAGCTGTTTTTT.

V is TRBV6-6 and J is TRBJ2-4, with D tentatively TRBD1 (5 bases). The length of the CDR3 is 16 residues. Deletions cut 5 bases from V and 0 bases from J, with 14 bases between. Germline CDR1 reads MNHNY; CDR2 reads SVGAGI (reference sequence). The CDR3 sequence is CASSAFQGLAKNIQYF. As DNA, the CDR3 is TGTGCCAGCAGTGCCTTCCAGGGCTTAGCCAAAAACATTCAGTACTTC.

V usage is TRBV19 and J usage is TRBJ2-5, with D possibly TRBD2 on 6 matching bases. The CDR3 is 15 amino acids. Trimming shortened V by 3 bases and J by 5 bases, and 16 bases separated the two germline ends. Germline values: CDR1 LNHDA, CDR2 SQIVND (reference sequence). The CDR3 DNA is TGTGCCAGTAGTATCAGAACGGAAGGAGGGGAGACCCAGTACTTC. Translation gives CASSIRTEGGETQYF. The full variable domain, completed using reference TRBV19 and TRBJ2-5, is DGGITQSPKYLFRKEGQNVTLSCEQNLNHDAMYWYRQDPGQGLRLIYYSQIVNDFQKGDIAEGYSVSREKKESFPLTVTSAQKNPTAFYLCASSIRTEGGETQYFGPGTRLLVL.

The count of this clone is one. The gene calls are TRBV19 and TRBJ2-1; TRBD2 matches at 9 bases. The CDR3 sequence is 18 residues long. V shed 3 bases and J 0 bases; nucleotides not matched to a gene: 9. Germline lookup yields CDR1 LNHDA and CDR2 SQIVND (reference sequence). The CDR3 DNA follows: TGTGCCAGTAGTATCCTAGCGGGAAATAAAATCTCCTACAATGAGCAGTTCTTC. Protein: CASSILAGNKISYNEQFF.

The chain is built from TRBV27 and TRBJ2-2; D gene ambiguous. This CDR3 is 13 amino acids long. Germline V gene lookup returns CDR1 MNHEY and CDR2 SMNVEV (reference sequence). V was pared by 1 base and J by 6 bases, with 6 bases between. The CDR3 loop reads CASSLYGPGELFF. For the CDR3, the DNA is TGTGCCAGCAGTTTATACGGGCCCGGGGAGCTGTTTTTT.